Listed below are T cell receptor beta chains from one sample, sequenced in a study of T cells in Graves' hyperthyroidism and ophthalmopathy. TCRdb re-called the multiplex PCR reads through MiXCR, storing one row per CDR3 protein. The sample lists about 530,000 distinct CDR3 sequences; about a sixth were seen once. The material sequenced was blood. Receptor source: a woman aged 18-29 years with Graves' ophthalmopathy. Both conserved end residues are part of each CDR3. The order of the fields is CDR3 DNA, CDR3 protein, clone size, J gene, V gene, D gene. D genes are given only for firm matches. Size tells how often a clone was seen (once, few, many) or the class of an expanded clone, and some rows leave it out.

TGTGCCAGCAGCAACCCCGGGCTAGCACTCCAAGAGGCCCAGTACTTC	CASSNPGLALQEAQYF	-	TRBJ2-5	TRBV2	-
TGTGCCAGCAGCTTGGTTGAACAGGCTGGGGCCAACGTCCTGACTTTC	CASSLVEQAGANVLTF	-	TRBJ2-6	TRBV5-6	-
TGTGCCAGCTCACCACGAGGGACAGGGGGCTTTGGCTACACCTTC	CASSPRGTGGFGYTF	many	TRBJ1-2	TRBV18	TRBD1
TGTACCACCAGCAGACCCGACACCGGGGAGCTGTTTTTT	CTTSRPDTGELFF	few	TRBJ2-2	TRBV15	-
TGTGCCAGCAGCGGGGGGTGGGGGAACAAAGAGACCCAGTACTTC	CASSGGWGNKETQYF	-	TRBJ2-5	TRBV5-5	-
TGCAGCGCTGCTGAGGCCCTTAGCAATCAGCCCCAGCATTTT	CSAAEALSNQPQHF	few	TRBJ1-5	TRBV29-1	-
TGTGCCAGCAGCGTAGGCGGGGAATCCGACACTGAAGCTTTCTTT	CASSVGGESDTEAFF	many	TRBJ1-1	TRBV9	-
TGTGCCAGCAGCGCGTGGACAGGGCCACTCTCTGGAAACACCATATATTTT	CASSAWTGPLSGNTIYF	-	TRBJ1-3	TRBV9	TRBD1
TGTGCCAGCAGTTACGGGGGCAGAATGAACCATAACTATGGCTACACCTTC	CASSYGGRMNHNYGYTF	-	TRBJ1-2	TRBV6-5	-
TGTGCCAGCAGCTTACCTAGCGGGACCTACGAGCAGTACTTC	CASSLPSGTYEQYF	many	TRBJ2-7	TRBV7-9	TRBD2
TGTGCCAGCAGCTCGAACAGGGGCCTCACAGATACGCAGTATTTT	CASSSNRGLTDTQYF	-	TRBJ2-3	TRBV7-3	TRBD1
TGTGCCACCAGCAGAGATTTAGCAGGCAATGAGCAGTTCTTC	CATSRDLAGNEQFF	many	TRBJ2-1	TRBV15	-
TGTGCCAGCATCCGGTCGGGGGGGACGAACTATGGCTACACCTTC	CASIRSGGTNYGYTF	-	TRBJ1-2	TRBV6-1	-
TGTGCCAGCAGCGGGGGGACAGGGCGACTCACCGGGGAGCTGTTTTTT	CASSGGTGRLTGELFF	many	TRBJ2-2	TRBV2	TRBD1
TGCAGTGCTAGAGTAACTCTAGTGGCCACAGATACGCAGTATTTT	CSARVTLVATDTQYF	few	TRBJ2-3	TRBV20-1	-
TGTGCCAGCAGTTACGGCACCGGGGAGCTGTTTTTT	CASSYGTGELFF	many	TRBJ2-2	TRBV6-1	-
TGTGCCAGCAGCCCTCAGGGGGTGGAGAAGAACACCGGGGAGCTGTTTTTT	CASSPQGVEKNTGELFF	few	TRBJ2-2	TRBV7-9	TRBD1
TGTGCTAGCAGCTTGTGGACAGGGAACACCGGGGAGCTGTTTTTT	CASSLWTGNTGELFF	many	TRBJ2-2	TRBV7-7	TRBD1
TGTGCCAGCAGCTCAAAATGGGACGAGAGACGGGGCGCCTCCTACAATGAGCAGTTCTTC	CASSSKWDERRGASYNEQFF	-	TRBJ2-1	TRBV5-6	-
TGTGCCAGCAGTTTACCTACCTTGACAGGGAGTGACACTGAAGCTTTCTTT	CASSLPTLTGSDTEAFF	many	TRBJ1-1	TRBV28	TRBD1
TGCAGTGCTAGAGATCGACGAAAGGGGGACAATGAGCAGTTCTTC	CSARDRRKGDNEQFF	many	TRBJ2-1	TRBV20-1	-
TGCAGCGTTGACGTCGGAGCGGGAGGGTACAATGAGCAGTTCTTC	CSVDVGAGGYNEQFF	many	TRBJ2-1	TRBV29-1	TRBD2
TGTGCCAGCAGTCCGACCGGGACTAGCGGGAGGACCTACGAGCAGTACTTC	CASSPTGTSGRTYEQYF	many	TRBJ2-7	TRBV28	TRBD2
TGTGCCAGCAGCCATGGACTAGCGGGGACCTCAGGGGGCAAAAACATTCAGTACTTC	CASSHGLAGTSGGKNIQYF	many	TRBJ2-4	TRBV7-2	TRBD2